The next 8 T cell receptor beta chains were all read from a single sample in a study of regulatory T cells. The PCR used 52 TRBV and 13 TRBJ primers. Data came from immunoSEQ multiplex PCR; TCRdb stores just in-frame clones and leaves some out. Here the sample spans some 21,000 clones, more than 85% being singletons. The sequencing input was CD8+ T cells sorted from blood. The receptors originated from a child aged 2 to 10 with CD3G deficiency.

The V call is TRBV5-1, the J call TRBJ2-7; D remains unclear. CDR3 size: 13 residues. The V and J ends lost 0 bases and 4 bases respectively, with 8 bases between them. CDR1 and CDR2 from the germline V gene are SGHRS and YFSETQ. The CDR3 DNA sequence: TGCGCCAGCAGCTTGGGGGCAGGATACGAGCAGTACTTC. Translating it yields CASSLGAGYEQYF.

Note on this clone: Compared with germline, one end of the junction differs, possibly owing to a read error. V is TRBV28 and J is TRBJ2-7, with D possibly TRBD2 on 5 matching bases. CDR1 is MDHEN, CDR2 SYDVKM, per germline. This CDR3 contains 15 residues. In DNA, the CDR3 is TGTGCCAGCAGTTTAAGAGGAGGTAGTTCCTCCGAGCAGTACTTC. The encoded protein is CASSLRGGSSSEQYF.

V is TRBV4-1 and J is TRBJ2-3, with 9 nucleotides matching TRBD2. CDR3 length: 18 amino acids. Germline assignment: CDR1 MGHRA and CDR2 YSYEKL. The ends lost 4 bases at V and 1 base at J; junction bases unmatched: 12. The DNA for the CDR3 is TGCGCCAGCAGCCCAGGTCCGTGGACTAGCGTCCGCACAGATACGCAGTATTTT. It is translated as CASSPGPWTSVRTDTQYF.

This clone showed up just a few times. V gene TRBV19 combines with J gene TRBJ1-2, with 10 bases fitting TRBD1. CDR1 and CDR2 from the germline V gene are LNHDA and SQIVND (reference sequence). The V and J ends lost 7 bases and 2 bases, in that order; junction bases with no gene match: 4. This CDR3 comprises 14 residues. CDR3 in amino acids: CASTPGQGNYGYTF. In DNA, the CDR3 is TGTGCCAGTACTCCGGGACAGGGGAACTATGGCTACACCTTC.

V is TRBV6-1 and J is TRBJ1-6; no reliable D call. The germline CDR1 and CDR2 sequences are MNHNS and SASEGT. V was cut by 2 bases and J by 10 bases, with 9 bases left in between. CDR3 length: 13 amino acids. CDR3 region: CASSEFFGSPLHF. The CDR3 bases are TGTGCCAGCAGTGAATTTTTTGGATCACCCCTCCACTTT.

The rearrangement links TRBV28 to TRBJ2-7; D gene unclear. The CDR3 spans 18 residues. Germline values: CDR1 MDHEN, CDR2 SYDVKM. Trimming left V 5 bases short and J 0 bases short, with 23 bases between. The CDR3 DNA reads as TGTGCCAGCAGTCCCCGACCCCCGCAGGCCAAACTCTCCTACGAGCAGTACTTC. It translates to CASSPRPPQAKLSYEQYF.

This clone was recorded once. The chain is built from TRBV28 and TRBJ2-7, with D perhaps matching TRBD1 (6 bases). CDR1 and CDR2 from the germline V gene are MDHEN and SYDVKM. This CDR3 is 16 amino acids long. With 8 bases removed from V and 2 bases from J, the gap between germline ends came to 22 bases. The CDR3 is CASAIGQGFVAYEQYF. The CDR3 DNA follows: TGTGCCAGCGCAATAGGGCAGGGGTTTGTGGCCTACGAGCAGTACTTC.

The J gene is TRBJ2-5, the V gene TRBV13; a weak D match, TRBD2 (6 bases). The germline V gene has CDR1 PRHDT and CDR2 FYEKMQ (reference sequence). The ends were cut back, 0 bases at V and 5 bases at J, with 10 bases in the middle. This CDR3 has 14 residues. CDR3: CASSLGLGGETQYF. The CDR3 coding sequence is TGTGCCAGCAGCTTAGGACTAGGAGGGGAGACCCAGTACTTC.